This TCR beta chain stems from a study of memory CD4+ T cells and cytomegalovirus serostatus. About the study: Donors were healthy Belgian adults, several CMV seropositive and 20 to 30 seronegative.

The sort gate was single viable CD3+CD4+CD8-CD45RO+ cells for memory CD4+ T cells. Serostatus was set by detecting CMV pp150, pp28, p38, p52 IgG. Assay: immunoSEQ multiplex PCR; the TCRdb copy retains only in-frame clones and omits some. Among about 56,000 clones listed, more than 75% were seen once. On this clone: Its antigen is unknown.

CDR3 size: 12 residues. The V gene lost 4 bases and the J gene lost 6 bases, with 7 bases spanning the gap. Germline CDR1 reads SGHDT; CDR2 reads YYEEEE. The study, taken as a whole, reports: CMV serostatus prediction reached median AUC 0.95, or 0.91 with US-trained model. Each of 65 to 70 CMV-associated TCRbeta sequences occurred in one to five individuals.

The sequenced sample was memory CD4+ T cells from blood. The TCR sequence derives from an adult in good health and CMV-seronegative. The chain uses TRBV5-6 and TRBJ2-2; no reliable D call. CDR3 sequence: CASSPGPGELFF. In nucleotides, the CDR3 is TGTGCCAGCAGCCCTGGACCCGGGGAGCTGTTTTTT.